The 28 T cell receptor beta chains in this list originate from one sample, sequenced in a study of T-cell memory formation after mild COVID-19. TCRdb used MiXCR to reprocess the 5' RACE reads, holding one entry per CDR3 protein. The sample records 200,000 to 250,000 distinct CDR3 sequences, 9.5% to 10% being singletons. The specimen sequenced was PBMCs or a T cell subset sorted from them (not recorded which). Every receptor here comes from a man between 18 and 29 years old who had mild COVID-19 (a few samples of this study predate the infection). Cell type and time point are not known.

In this sample, this clonotype turned up a few times. The J gene is TRBJ2-3, the V gene TRBV11-1; D may be TRBD1 or TRBD2 (6 bases each). The length of the CDR3 is 14 residues. The V end was cut by 3 bases, the J end by 3 bases, with 10 bases between. Germline values: CDR1 SGHAT, CDR2 FQDESV (reference sequence). The CDR3 sequence is CASSFGGLTDTQYF. For the CDR3, the DNA is TGTGCCAGCAGCTTCGGGGGCTTAACAGATACGCAGTATTTT.

The chain is built from TRBV20-1 and TRBJ2-1, with 11 bases that match TRBD2. The CDR3 loop spans 14 amino acids. Unmatched junction bases numbered 5, after V lost 2 bases and J lost 8 bases. The germline V gene has CDR1 DFQATT and CDR2 SNEGSKA (reference sequence). As DNA, the CDR3 is TGCAGTGCTAGAAATAGCGGGGGGGCCGATGAGCAGTTCTTC. It codes for CSARNSGGADEQFF.

This clonotype came up a few times. The chain links TRBV7-8 to TRBJ1-1; no definite D call. The CDR3 has 14 residues. Per germline, CDR1 SGHVS and CDR2 FQNEAQ. The V and J ends lost 3 bases and 1 base respectively, with 9 bases between them. CDR3 sequence (DNA): TGTGCCAGCAGCTTCTTACACCAGAACACTGAAGCTTTCTTT. It is translated as CASSFLHQNTEAFF.

This clonotype was counted between two and nine times. CDR3 coding DNA: TGCGCCAGCAGCTCGGTAGGGGATGCTGAAGCTTTCTTT. Its protein product is CASSSVGDAEAFF. This sequence joins TRBV5-1 and TRBJ1-1, with D possibly TRBD1 on 5 matching bases. The germline gives CDR1 SGHRS, CDR2 YFSETQ. V lost 3 bases, J lost 6 bases, and 12 bases lay in between. The CDR3 totals 13 residues.

This clonotype was recorded a few times. The rearrangement links TRBV9 to TRBJ2-3, with unresolved D. The CDR3 is 13 amino acids. Trimming removed 0 bases at V and 2 bases at J, with 4 bases between. CDR1 is SGDLS, CDR2 YYNGEE, per germline. CDR3 coding DNA: TGTGCCAGCAGCGTAGTTGACACAGATACGCAGTATTTT. Protein product: CASSVVDTDTQYF.

This clonotype was seen a few times. J is TRBJ2-1 and V is TRBV25-1; 7 nucleotides line up with TRBD2. Germline assignment: CDR1 MGHDK and CDR2 SYGVNS. The V segment lost 2 bases and the J segment 8 bases; nucleotides outside the gene matches: 6. The CDR3 is 14 residues long. For the CDR3, the DNA is TGTGCCAGCAGTGAACTCAGGGCGGGGGATGAGCAGTTCTTC. Protein sequence: CASSELRAGDEQFF.

The chain has TRBV5-1 and TRBJ2-6; maybe TRBD1 (6 bases). CDR3 length: 16 amino acids. CDR1 and CDR2 (germline): SGHRS, YFSETQ. The germline V and J ends were trimmed by 7 bases and 0 bases, with 14 bases remaining between them. The CDR3 loop is CASSTTGSSGANVLTF. CDR3 bases: TGCGCCAGCTCTACTACAGGGAGCTCTGGGGCCAACGTCCTGACTTTC.

This clonotype has a handful of counts. V usage is TRBV18 and J usage is TRBJ2-1, with D maybe TRBD2 (6 bases). The germline V and J ends were trimmed by 6 bases and 7 bases, with 19 bases remaining between them. The CDR3 has 15 amino acids. Germline V gene data show CDR1 as KGHSH and CDR2 as LQKENI. The CDR3 protein is CASSPSGYRLNEQFF. The CDR3 DNA follows: TGTGCCAGCTCGCCAAGCGGGTACAGATTAAATGAGCAGTTCTTC.

The chain is built from TRBV20-1 and TRBJ2-2; either TRBD1 or TRBD2 may fit D (5 bases each). This CDR3 comprises 14 residues. CDR1 and CDR2 (germline): DFQATT, SNEGSKA (reference sequence). V dropped 7 bases and J dropped 5 bases, with 17 bases sitting between them. This chain's CDR3 is CSVQGIGGTGELFF. The CDR3 DNA is TGCAGTGTTCAGGGCATTGGGGGAACCGGGGAGCTGTTTTTT.

This clonotype was seen a handful of times. The chain links TRBV4-3 to TRBJ1-5; D remains ambiguous. Germline CDR1 is LGHNA and CDR2 is YSLEER. The CDR3 is made up of 14 amino acids. Between the trimmed V and J ends, which lost 0 bases and 5 bases, there was a span of 8 bases. For the CDR3, the DNA is TGCGCCAGCAGCCAAGAGCTAACCGATCAGCCCCAGCATTTT. Protein sequence: CASSQELTDQPQHF.

The rearrangement uses TRBV20-1 and TRBJ2-5; 11 nucleotides line up with TRBD2. CDR3 size: 14 residues. V trimming: 5 bases; J trimming: 5 bases; junction bases outside the gene matches: 7. CDR1 and CDR2 (germline): DFQATT, SNEGSKA (reference sequence). CDR3 loop: CSAPRTSGWETQYF. CDR3 in DNA: TGCAGTGCTCCGAGGACTAGCGGGTGGGAGACCCAGTACTTC.

There are a few counts of this clonotype. CDR3 region: CASSLGTAATYGYTF. DNA of the CDR3: TGCGCCAGCAGCTTGGGGACAGCTGCGACCTATGGCTACACCTTC. V usage is TRBV5-1 and J usage is TRBJ1-2; possible D gene TRBD1, 6 bases. The CDR3 is made up of 15 amino acids. Trimming took 0 bases from V and 4 from J, leaving 13 bases between them. Germline CDR1 reads SGHRS; CDR2 reads YFSETQ.

This clonotype has a handful of counts. This chain uses TRBV28 with TRBJ2-5, with unresolved D. The V end lost 3 bases, the J end lost 5 bases, and 10 bases lay between the germline ends. Per the germline V gene, CDR1 is MDHEN and CDR2 is SYDVKM. This CDR3 has 13 amino acids. The CDR3 region is CASSFPPRETQYF. DNA of the CDR3: TGTGCCAGCAGTTTCCCACCTCGGGAGACCCAGTACTTC.

The sample holds a few counts of this clonotype. The V call is TRBV29-1, the J call TRBJ1-3, with D maybe TRBD1 (6 bases). The germline CDR1 and CDR2 sequences are SQVTM and ANQGSEA. This CDR3 comprises 12 residues. The V gene lost 7 bases and the J gene lost 1 base, with 8 bases spanning the gap. CDR3 DNA sequence: TGCAGCGGCGGGACATCTGGAAACACCATATATTTT. Encoded protein: CSGGTSGNTIYF.

This clonotype has a count of ten or more. The V and J genes are TRBV5-5 and TRBJ2-7; a possible D gene is TRBD1 (5 bases). V was clipped by 4 bases and J by 1 base, with 12 bases between them. This CDR3 comprises 14 residues. Germline-derived CDR1 and CDR2 are SGHKS and YYEKEE (reference sequence). The CDR3 spells CASSQQGASYEQYF. CDR3 nucleotide sequence: TGTGCCAGCAGCCAGCAAGGGGCGTCCTACGAGCAGTACTTC.

In this sample, this clonotype turned up many times. The V call is TRBV7-2, the J call TRBJ2-7; a weak D match, TRBD2 (6 bases). Trimming pared 2 bases from V and 3 bases from J, leaving 14 bases between. Looked up from germline, CDR1 is SGHTA and CDR2 is FQGNSA. This CDR3 has 15 residues. The CDR3 DNA reads as TGTGCCAGCAGCTTAAGGGACTCCCAGAACTACGAGCAGTACTTC. Protein sequence: CASSLRDSQNYEQYF.

This clonotype was counted a few times. This sequence joins TRBV18 and TRBJ2-3; D is undetermined. Germline CDR1 KGHSH, CDR2 LQKENI. This CDR3 has 13 residues. V was pared by 2 bases and J by 2 bases, with 5 bases between. The CDR3 DNA is TGTGCCAGCTCACCAGGGCTCACAGATACGCAGTATTTT. Encoded protein: CASSPGLTDTQYF.

This clonotype was counted between two and nine times. The V and J genes are TRBV29-1 and TRBJ1-2, with 7 positions matching TRBD1. Germline trimming cut 3 bases from V and 3 bases from J; bases unmatched to any gene: 10. Germline assignment: CDR1 SQVTM and CDR2 ANQGSEA. The CDR3 loop spans 15 amino acids. CDR3 sequence (DNA): TGCAGCGTTGATGGGGGGACAGCGGACGACTATGGCTACACCTTC. Its protein product is CSVDGGTADDYGYTF.

The V gene is TRBV12-3 or TRBV12-4, the J gene TRBJ2-7, with 11 bases that match TRBD2. The CDR3 consists of 17 residues. Unmatched junction bases numbered 7, after V lost 2 bases and J lost 1 base. DNA for the CDR3: TGTGCCAGCAGTTTACATAGCGGGGGGGCCGGATCCTACGAGCAGTACTTC. It translates to CASSLHSGGAGSYEQYF.

This clonotype was picked up many times. V and J are TRBV15 and TRBJ1-1; TRBD1 is a possible D gene (5 bases). The V gene lost 0 bases and the J gene lost 2 bases, with 16 bases spanning the gap. CDR3 length: 17 amino acids. CDR1 is LNHNV, CDR2 YYDKDF, per germline (reference sequence). The DNA for the CDR3 is TGTGCCACCAGCAGAGATTATTTCGGCAGGGCCAACACTGAAGCTTTCTTT. It translates to CATSRDYFGRANTEAFF.

This clonotype was seen ten or more times. The chain uses TRBV5-1 and TRBJ2-2; 8 positions match TRBD1. The CDR3 totals 16 residues. Looked up from germline, CDR1 is SGHRS and CDR2 is YFSETQ. Germline trimming cut 4 bases from V and 1 base from J; bases unmatched to any gene: 6. CDR3 in DNA: TGCGCCAGCAGCCATCAGGGGGCGCAGAACACCGGGGAGCTGTTTTTT. It specifies CASSHQGAQNTGELFF.

This clonotype was seen many times. The chain links TRBV6-5 to TRBJ2-3, with a possible D match to TRBD1 (6 bases). Germline V gene lookup returns CDR1 MNHEY and CDR2 SVGAGI. Trimming removed 0 bases from V and 1 base from J, with 14 bases in between. The CDR3 spans 17 residues. Here the CDR3 reads CASSYSSGPGGTDTQYF. CDR3 nucleotides: TGTGCCAGCAGTTACTCGAGTGGGCCAGGGGGCACAGATACGCAGTATTTT.

There are many counts of this clonotype. The V call is TRBV12-3 or TRBV12-4, the J call TRBJ2-1; 11 bases are a match to TRBD2. This CDR3 is built from 15 residues. V trimming: 2 bases; J trimming: 6 bases; junction bases outside the gene matches: 3. The chain's CDR3 is CASSLIAGGRNEQFF. The CDR3 DNA follows: TGTGCCAGCAGTTTAATAGCGGGGGGGCGCAATGAGCAGTTCTTC.

This clonotype was observed a handful of times. This chain uses TRBV7-2 with TRBJ1-3; 9 bases align to TRBD1. Germline values: CDR1 SGHTA, CDR2 FQGNSA. V dropped 5 bases and J dropped 4; count of bases not matched to a gene: 6. This CDR3 is built from 15 residues. DNA for the CDR3: TGTGCCAGCAGCCCTACAGGGGGCACGGGAAACACCATATATTTT. Amino acid sequence: CASSPTGGTGNTIYF.

This clonotype was seen repeatedly, ten times or more. The CDR3 DNA reads TGTGCCAGCAGCCGACAGAGGGGCACAGATACGCAGTATTTT. Its protein is CASSRQRGTDTQYF. The chain has TRBV2 and TRBJ2-3; the D gene could be TRBD1 or TRBD2 (5 bases each). This CDR3 is built from 14 residues. Germline V lookup: CDR1 SNHLY, CDR2 FYNNEI. Deletions cut 6 bases from V and 1 base from J, with 11 bases between.

V and J are TRBV5-1 and TRBJ2-3, with 8 bases fitting TRBD1. With 4 bases clipped from V and 4 bases from J, the junction kept 8 bases outside the gene matches. The CDR3 covers 15 residues. The germline V gene encodes CDR1 SGHRS and CDR2 YFSETQ. CDR3: CASSAQGQGADTQYF. The CDR3 DNA reads TGCGCCAGCAGCGCCCAAGGACAGGGAGCAGATACGCAGTATTTT.

This clonotype was seen more than once but under ten times. This chain connects TRBV7-9 to TRBJ1-2; D perhaps matches TRBD1 (6 bases). The V end lost 5 bases, the J end lost 4 bases, and 14 bases lay between the germline ends. The CDR3 is 14 residues long. Germline CDR1 reads SEHNR; CDR2 reads FQNEAQ (reference sequence). CDR3 nucleotide sequence: TGTGCCAGCAGCCTCCGACAGGACCTCTATGGCTACACCTTC. It translates to CASSLRQDLYGYTF.

This clonotype was observed a handful of times. The V and J genes are TRBV6-5 and TRBJ1-2; maybe TRBD1 (5 bases). The CDR3 sequence is 15 residues long. The V end lost 2 bases, the J end lost 8 bases, and 18 bases lay between the germline ends. Per the germline V gene, CDR1 is MNHEY and CDR2 is SVGAGI. The CDR3 sequence: CASSYRPGTQGGYTF. The CDR3 DNA reads TGTGCCAGCAGTTACCGTCCCGGGACCCAAGGAGGCTACACCTTC.